The rows below give T cell receptor beta chains drawn from one sample of a study of T-cell reconstitution after alpha-beta-depleted transplantation in children. A single record per CDR3 protein comes from TCRdb applying MiXCR to the PCR reads. The sample contains 300,000 to 350,000 distinct CDR3 sequences, roughly 21% of which appear only once. The sample was PBMCs, mostly from graft donor cells, taken 180 days after TCRalphabeta/CD19-depleted stem cell transplant. Every receptor here comes from a male patient aged 5 to 17 who had a stem cell transplant for acute lymphoblastic leukemia, so the T cells may come from the graft donor. Both conserved end residues are part of each CDR3. A clone size is listed for some rows: how often the clone was seen (once, few, many), or a class if it is expanded.

clone size	V gene	J gene	CDR3 protein
NA	TRBV29-1	TRBJ2-7	CSVTTGAYEQYF
many	TRBV5-1	TRBJ2-3	CASRPSGNPRITDTQYF
NA	TRBV7-9	TRBJ2-2	CASSFQGSTGELFF
few	TRBV20-1	TRBJ1-2	CSASRGNYGYTF
NA	TRBV9	TRBJ2-2	CPSSVQPSGRNTGELFF
NA	TRBV3-1	TRBJ2-1	CASSHLANEQFF
NA	TRBV18	TRBJ1-1	CASSLRTGSNTEAFF
many	TRBV7-3	TRBJ2-7	CASSLTRTGLHEQYF
NA	TRBV10-3	TRBJ2-4	CAISESGTSGFLAKNIQYF
NA	TRBV6-4	TRBJ2-1	CASGETSYNEQFF
NA	TRBV10-3	TRBJ2-3	CAIRTASTDTQYF
few	TRBV5-1	TRBJ1-1	CASSLSGSPEAFF
few	TRBV5-1	TRBJ2-7	CASSRQRTTGGQYF
NA	TRBV6-2/TRBV6-3	TRBJ1-1	CASTYGVLNTEAFF
NA	TRBV9	TRBJ1-1	CASSVEEGKGTEAFF
NA	TRBV5-5	TRBJ2-5	CASGHRARGQETQYF
few	TRBV20-1	TRBJ2-7	CSARVDSSYEQYF
NA	TRBV7-9	TRBJ1-1	CASSLRGGSSNTEAFF
few	TRBV9	TRBJ1-4	CASSVGGTAGWEKLFF
NA	TRBV6-5	TRBJ2-5	CASSFDVEGYQETQYF
NA	TRBV19	TRBJ1-2	CASPKPDSFYGYTF
few	TRBV21-1	TRBJ2-3	CASSSNGTAGGDTQYF
few	TRBV7-6	TRBJ2-2	CASSSGSVTGELFF
NA	TRBV7-3	TRBJ2-3	CASSPASGRGTDTQYF
NA	TRBV29-1	TRBJ2-2	CSGGQGSPGELFF
few	TRBV20-1	TRBJ2-2	CSARVRKGSTGELFF
NA	TRBV3-1	TRBJ2-5	CASSQELFPGLAVLTQYF
few	TRBV12-3/TRBV12-4	TRBJ1-1	CASSFYLNTEAFF
few	TRBV10-2	TRBJ2-5	CASRPMGETQYF
few	TRBV6-4	TRBJ2-1	CASRDRGLADNEQFF
NA	TRBV20-1	TRBJ2-1	CSASRWQTSGSNEQFF
few	TRBV5-1	TRBJ2-7	CASSMGTTQQYF
few	TRBV2	TRBJ1-1	CASSVFSEAFF
NA	TRBV5-1	TRBJ1-3	CASSGTGGSGNTIYF
NA	TRBV5-1	TRBJ1-1	CASSLVADEAFF
NA	TRBV3-1	TRBJ2-2	CASSLTSATGELFF
few	TRBV5-6	TRBJ2-1	CASSAAGSFSYNEQFF
few	TRBV7-3	TRBJ2-3	CASSLGVARDTQYF
many	TRBV20-1	TRBJ2-7	CSACERTGGFDEQYF
NA	TRBV6-1	TRBJ1-5	CASSTVEGLNQPQHF
few	TRBV4-1	TRBJ2-7	CASGYLEGAGVSYEQYF
few	TRBV7-9	TRBJ1-5	CASSLGDSRNQPQHF
NA	TRBV5-4	TRBJ2-2	CASSLVTQNTGELFF
NA	TRBV11-2	TRBJ2-7	CASSLDWQGSYEQYF
NA	TRBV6-5	TRBJ2-7	CASSYFTGFYEQYF
NA	TRBV28	TRBJ1-6	CASSLRPSYNSPLHF
few	TRBV12-3/TRBV12-4	TRBJ2-1	CASSLGLAGPTNEQFF
few	TRBV12-3/TRBV12-4	TRBJ2-5	CASSPPRAPTQETQYF
NA	TRBV4-2	TRBJ2-3	CASSPQGLAGTTDTQYF